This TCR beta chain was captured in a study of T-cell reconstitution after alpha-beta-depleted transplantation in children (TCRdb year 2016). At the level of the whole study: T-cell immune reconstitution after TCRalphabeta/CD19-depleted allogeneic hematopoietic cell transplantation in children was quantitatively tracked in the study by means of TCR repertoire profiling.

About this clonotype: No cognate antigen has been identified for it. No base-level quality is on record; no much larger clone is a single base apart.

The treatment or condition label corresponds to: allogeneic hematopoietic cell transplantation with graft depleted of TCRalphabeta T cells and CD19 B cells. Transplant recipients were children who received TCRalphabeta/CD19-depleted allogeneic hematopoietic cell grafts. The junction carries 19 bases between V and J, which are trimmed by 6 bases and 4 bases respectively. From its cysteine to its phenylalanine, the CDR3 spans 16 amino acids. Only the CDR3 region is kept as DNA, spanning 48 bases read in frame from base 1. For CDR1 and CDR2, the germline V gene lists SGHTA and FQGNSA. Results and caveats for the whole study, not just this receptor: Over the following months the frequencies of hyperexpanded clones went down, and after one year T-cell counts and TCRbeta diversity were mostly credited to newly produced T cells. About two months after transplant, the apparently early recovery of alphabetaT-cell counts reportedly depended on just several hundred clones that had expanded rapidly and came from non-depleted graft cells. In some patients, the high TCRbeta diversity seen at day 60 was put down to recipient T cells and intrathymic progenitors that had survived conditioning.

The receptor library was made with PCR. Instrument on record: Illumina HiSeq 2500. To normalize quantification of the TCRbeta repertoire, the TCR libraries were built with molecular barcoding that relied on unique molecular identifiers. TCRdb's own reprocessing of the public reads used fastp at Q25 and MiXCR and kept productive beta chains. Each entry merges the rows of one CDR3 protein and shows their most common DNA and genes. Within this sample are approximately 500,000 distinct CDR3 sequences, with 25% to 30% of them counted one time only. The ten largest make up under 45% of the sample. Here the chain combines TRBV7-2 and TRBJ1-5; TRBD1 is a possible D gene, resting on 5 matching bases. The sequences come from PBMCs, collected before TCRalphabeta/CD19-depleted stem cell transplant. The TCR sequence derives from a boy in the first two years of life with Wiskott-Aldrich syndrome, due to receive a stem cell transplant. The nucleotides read TGTGCCAGCAGTTTCCTACCGGCGGGGGGAAATCAGCCCCAGCATTTT. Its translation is CASSFLPAGGNQPQHF.